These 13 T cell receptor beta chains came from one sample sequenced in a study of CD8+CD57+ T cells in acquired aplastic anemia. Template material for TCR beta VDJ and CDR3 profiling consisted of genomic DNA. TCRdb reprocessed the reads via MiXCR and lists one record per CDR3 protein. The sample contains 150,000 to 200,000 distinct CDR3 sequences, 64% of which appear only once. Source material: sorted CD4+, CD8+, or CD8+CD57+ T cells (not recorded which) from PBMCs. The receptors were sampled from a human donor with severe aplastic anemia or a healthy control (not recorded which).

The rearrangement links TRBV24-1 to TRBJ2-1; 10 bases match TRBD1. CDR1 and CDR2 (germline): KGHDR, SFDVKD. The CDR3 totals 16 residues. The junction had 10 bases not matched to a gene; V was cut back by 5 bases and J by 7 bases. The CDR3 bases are TGTGCCACCAGTGCCAGACAGGGGGCCTTGTGGAATGAGCAGTTCTTC. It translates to CATSARQGALWNEQFF.

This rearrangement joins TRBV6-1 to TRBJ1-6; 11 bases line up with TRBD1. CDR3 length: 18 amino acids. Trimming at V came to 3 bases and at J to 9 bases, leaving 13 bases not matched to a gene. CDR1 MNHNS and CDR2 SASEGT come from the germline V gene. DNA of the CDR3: TGTGCCAGCAGTGACGGCCGGGACAGGGGGTGTGAGGGTTCACCCCTCCACTTT. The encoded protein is CASSDGRDRGCEGSPLHF.

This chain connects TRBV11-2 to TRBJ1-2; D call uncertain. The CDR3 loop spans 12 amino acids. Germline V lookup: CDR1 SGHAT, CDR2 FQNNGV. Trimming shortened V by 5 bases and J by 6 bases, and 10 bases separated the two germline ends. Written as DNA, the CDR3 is TGTGCCAGCAGCCGACATGGGGATGGCTACACCTTC. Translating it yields CASSRHGDGYTF.

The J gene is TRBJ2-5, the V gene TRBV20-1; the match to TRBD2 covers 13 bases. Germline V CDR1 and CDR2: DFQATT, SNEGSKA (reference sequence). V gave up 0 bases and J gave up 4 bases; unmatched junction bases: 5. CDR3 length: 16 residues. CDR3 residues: CSARDWTSGRPETQYF. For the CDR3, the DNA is TGCAGTGCTAGAGACTGGACTAGCGGGAGACCAGAGACCCAGTACTTC.

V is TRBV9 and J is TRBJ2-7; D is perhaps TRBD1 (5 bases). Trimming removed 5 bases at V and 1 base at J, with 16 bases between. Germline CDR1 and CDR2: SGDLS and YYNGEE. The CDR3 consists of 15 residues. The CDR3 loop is CASSVEGVASYEQYF. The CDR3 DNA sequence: TGTGCCAGCAGTGTTGAAGGGGTCGCATCCTACGAGCAGTACTTC. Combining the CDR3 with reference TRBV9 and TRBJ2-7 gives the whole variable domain DSGVTQTPKHLITATGQRVTLRCSPRSGDLSVYWYQQSLDQGLQFLIQYYNGEERAKGNILERFSAQQFPDLHSELNLSSLELGDSALYFCASSVEGVASYEQYFGPGTRLTVT.

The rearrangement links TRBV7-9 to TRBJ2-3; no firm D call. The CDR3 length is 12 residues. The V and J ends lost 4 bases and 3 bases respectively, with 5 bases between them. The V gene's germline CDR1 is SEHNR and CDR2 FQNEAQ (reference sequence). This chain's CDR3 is CASSWPTDTQYF. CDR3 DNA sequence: TGTGCCAGCAGCTGGCCAACAGATACGCAGTATTTT.

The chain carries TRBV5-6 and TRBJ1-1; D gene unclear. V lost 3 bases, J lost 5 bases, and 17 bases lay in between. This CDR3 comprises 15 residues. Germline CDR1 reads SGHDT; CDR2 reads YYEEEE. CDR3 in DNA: TGTGCCAGCAGCTCGTCGACATACCGAAGGACTGAAGCTTTCTTT. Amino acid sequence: CASSSSTYRRTEAFF.

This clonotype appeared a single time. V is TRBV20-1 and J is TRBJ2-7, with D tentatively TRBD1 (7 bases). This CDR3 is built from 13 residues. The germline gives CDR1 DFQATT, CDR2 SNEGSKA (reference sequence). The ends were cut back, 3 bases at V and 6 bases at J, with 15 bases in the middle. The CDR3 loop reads CSARLQGGCEQYF. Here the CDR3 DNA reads TGCAGTGCTAGGCTGCAGGGGGGCTGCGAGCAGTACTTC.

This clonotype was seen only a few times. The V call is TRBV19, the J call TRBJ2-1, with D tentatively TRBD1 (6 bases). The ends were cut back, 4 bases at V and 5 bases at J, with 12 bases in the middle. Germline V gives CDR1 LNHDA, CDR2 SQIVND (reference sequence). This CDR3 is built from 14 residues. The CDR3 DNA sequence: TGTGCCAGTAGTAAGGAGAACAGGGACAATGAGCAGTTCTTC. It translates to CASSKENRDNEQFF.

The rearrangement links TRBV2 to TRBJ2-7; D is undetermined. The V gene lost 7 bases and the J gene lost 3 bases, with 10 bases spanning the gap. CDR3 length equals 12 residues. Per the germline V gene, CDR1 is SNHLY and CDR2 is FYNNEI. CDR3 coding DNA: TGTGCCAGCATGGGCGGACGCTACGAGCAGTACTTC. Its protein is CASMGGRYEQYF.

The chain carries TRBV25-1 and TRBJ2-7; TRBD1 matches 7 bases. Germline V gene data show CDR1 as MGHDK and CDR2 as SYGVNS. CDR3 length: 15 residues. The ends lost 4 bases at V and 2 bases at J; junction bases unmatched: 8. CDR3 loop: CASSVSRGQTYEQYF. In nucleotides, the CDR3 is TGTGCCAGCAGTGTATCCCGGGGACAGACCTACGAGCAGTACTTC.

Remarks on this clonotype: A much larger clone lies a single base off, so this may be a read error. CDR3 DNA sequence: TGTGCTAGTGGTTCCCAGGTCCCCGACAGTAACTATGGCTACATCTTC. Residues: CASGSQVPDSNYGYIF. The chain uses TRBV12-3 or TRBV12-4 and TRBJ1-2, with D tentatively TRBD1 (5 bases). CDR3 size: 16 residues.

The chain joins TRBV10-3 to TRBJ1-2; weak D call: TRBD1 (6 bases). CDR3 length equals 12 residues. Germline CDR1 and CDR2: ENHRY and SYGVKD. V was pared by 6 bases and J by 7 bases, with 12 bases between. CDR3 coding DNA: TGTGCCATCAGAGAAACAGGGTTTGGCTACACCTTC. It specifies CAIRETGFGYTF.